The rows below give T cell receptor beta chains drawn from one sample of a study of blood T cell repertoires in COVID-19. Using immunoSEQ multiplex PCR, the repertoire was profiled, and TCRdb retains in-frame clones only, with some absent. This table holds about 200,000 clones, roughly 87% found once. Sequenced input: peripheral blood. These receptors came from a man in his fifties or sixties with active or convalescent COVID-19. CDR3s include the opening cysteine and the closing phenylalanine or tryptophan. The order of the fields is V gene, clone size, J gene, D gene, CDR3 DNA, CDR3 protein. D genes are given only for firm matches. Clone size is shown for a subset of rows, as once, few, many or a class of expanded clone.

TRBV2	.	TRBJ1-4	TRBD1	TGTGCCAGCAGTGAGGGGACAGGGACAGCAACTAATGAAAAACTGTTTTTT	CASSEGTGTATNEKLFF
TRBV24-1	.	TRBJ1-2	TRBD1	TGTGCCACCAGTCGCGGACAGGGTAACTATGGCTACACCTTC	CATSRGQGNYGYTF
TRBV9	.	TRBJ1-6	.	TGTGCCAGCAGCGACCAAGGACAGTTTAATTCACCCCTCCACTTT	CASSDQGQFNSPLHF
TRBV3-1/TRBV3-2	.	TRBJ2-5	.	TGTGCCAGCAGCCAATTTCCCCTTTCTCTCGGAGAGACCCAGTACTTC	CASSQFPLSLGETQYF
TRBV13	.	TRBJ2-7	.	TGTGCCAGCAGCCCGATGACAGGTCGCGAGCAGTACTTC	CASSPMTGREQYF
TRBV4-1	.	TRBJ2-7	.	TGCGCCAGCAGCCAAGAAGTGAGGTACGAGCAGTACTTC	CASSQEVRYEQYF
TRBV18	.	TRBJ2-7	.	TGTGCCAGCTCACCTCTACTAGCCCAATTGAGTGACGAGCAGTACTTC	CASSPLLAQLSDEQYF
TRBV5-1	.	TRBJ1-3	.	TGCGCCAGCAGCTTGCAGGGTTATGGAAACACCATATATTTT	CASSLQGYGNTIYF
TRBV6-1	.	TRBJ1-3	TRBD1	TGTGCCAGCAGTGAACGACAGGGACAGACCTCTGGAAACACCATATATTTT	CASSERQGQTSGNTIYF
TRBV2	.	TRBJ2-1	TRBD2	TGTGCCAGCAGTACTAGCGGGGGGGCGAACAATGAGCAGTTCTTC	CASSTSGGANNEQFF
TRBV5-1	.	TRBJ2-3	.	TGCGCCAGCAGCCGGGGGAGCGGACGCACAGATACGCAGTATTTT	CASSRGSGRTDTQYF
TRBV6-5	.	TRBJ1-5	.	TGTGCCAGCAGCAGAACAACCCAGGGTAATCAGCCCCAGCATTTT	CASSRTTQGNQPQHF
TRBV5-1	.	TRBJ2-6	TRBD1	TGCGCCAGCAGCATTTGGACAGGGGGAGACTCTGGGGCCAACGTCCTGACTTTC	CASSIWTGGDSGANVLTF
TRBV5-4	.	TRBJ1-3	.	TGTGCCAGCAGCTTGTCTGGGGGCACTGGAAACACCATATATTTT	CASSLSGGTGNTIYF
TRBV19	.	TRBJ2-4	.	TGTGCCAGTAGCCCCCCAGGTAAAAACATTCAGTACTTC	CASSPPGKNIQYF
TRBV7-9	.	TRBJ2-6	TRBD1	TGTGCCAGCAGCTTGATGGGACAGGGGGCCTCTGGGGCCAACGTCCTGACTTTC	CASSLMGQGASGANVLTF
TRBV5-1	.	TRBJ2-1	TRBD2	TGCGCCAGCAGCTTGGTTCGCGGGGGGGCGTCCTACAATGAGCAGTTCTTC	CASSLVRGGASYNEQFF
TRBV5-1	.	TRBJ1-3	.	TGCGCCAGCAGCTTAGTGGACAGTAAAATCTCTGGAAACACCATATATTTT	CASSLVDSKISGNTIYF
TRBV7-9	once	TRBJ2-3	.	TGTGCCAGCAGCGGGGGACACGAGGATACTAGCACAGATACGCAGTATTTT	CASSGGHEDTSTDTQYF
TRBV5-1	.	TRBJ2-7	TRBD2	TGCGCCAGCAGCTTGTTGGTAGCGGGTACCTACGAGCAGTACTTC	CASSLLVAGTYEQYF
TRBV2	once	TRBJ2-7	.	TGTGCCAGCAGGGGTTGGGCCTCCTACGAGCAGTACTTC	CASRGWASYEQYF
TRBV21-1	few	TRBJ2-7	.	TGTGCCAGCAGCAAAGTCCCAGTTATCTCCTACGAGCAGTACTTC	CASSKVPVISYEQYF
TRBV6-5	.	TRBJ1-3	.	TGTGCCAGCAGCCTGGGGCTAACCTCTGGAAACACCATATATTTT	CASSLGLTSGNTIYF
TRBV19	.	TRBJ1-5	TRBD1	TGTGCCACCAACGATCGAGGGGGCCCCAATCAGCCCCAGCATTTT	CATNDRGGPNQPQHF
TRBV10-3	.	TRBJ2-7	TRBD1	TGTGCCATCAGTGGACAGGGCAGGTACGAGCAGTACTTC	CAISGQGRYEQYF
TRBV10-3	.	TRBJ1-5	.	TGTGCCACCGGGAGGGACATAAATCAGCCCCAGCATTTT	CATGRDINQPQHF
TRBV6-2/TRBV6-3	.	TRBJ1-2	TRBD1	TGTGCCAGCAGCCCACAGGGGGGCTATGGCTACACCTTC	CASSPQGGYGYTF
TRBV4-1	.	TRBJ2-5	TRBD2	TGCGCCAGCAGCCAACTAGCGGGGGACGTGCGAGAGACCCAGTACTTC	CASSQLAGDVRETQYF
TRBV9	.	TRBJ2-7	.	TGTGCCAGCAGCACCCACTCACAGGGTTCGGGGTCCGAGCAGTACTTC	CASSTHSQGSGSEQYF
TRBV5-3	.	TRBJ2-1	TRBD1	TGTGCCAGAAGCCCAAACGAAACCGGGACAGGGAGGGTCGGACAGTTCTTC	CARSPNETGTGRVGQFF
TRBV2	.	TRBJ2-5	.	TGTGCCAGCAGCTTACCCCTTAGCCAGGAGACCCAGTACTTC	CASSLPLSQETQYF
TRBV2	.	TRBJ1-1	TRBD1	TGTGCCAGCAGTGTCTCGACAGGGGGCACTGAAGCTTTCTTT	CASSVSTGGTEAFF
TRBV18	.	TRBJ1-4	.	TGTGCCAGCTCACTAAACACAGGTTTTGGGAATGAAAAACTGTTTTTT	CASSLNTGFGNEKLFF
TRBV4-1	once	TRBJ2-3	TRBD1	TGCGCCAGCAGCCAAGAGGGGTCACAGGGGGCGCATGAGCACACAGATACGCAGTATTTT	CASSQEGSQGAHEHTDTQYF
TRBV15	.	TRBJ1-3	.	TGTGCCACCAGCAGAGATCTTCAGGAGGGGATTTCTGGAAACACCATATATTTT	CATSRDLQEGISGNTIYF
TRBV9	.	TRBJ2-5	.	TGTGCCAGCAGCGTTGGCCAGGGGCAAGAGACCCAGTACTTC	CASSVGQGQETQYF